Shown below are 20 T cell receptor beta chains from a single sample sequenced in a study of cytomegalovirus exposure and HLA in healthy donors. The PCR contained 60 Vbeta and 13 Jbeta primers. The protocol was immunoSEQ multiplex PCR, while the TCRdb copy is restricted to in-frame clones and leaves out a portion. The sample yields fewer than 200,000 clones, about 72% seen once. Sequencing was done on a sample of PBMCs. The receptors were gathered from a girl aged 5 to 17 in good health and CMV-seronegative.

The chain employs TRBV6-1 and TRBJ2-7; TRBD1 aligns across 8 bases. The J segment lost 4 bases and the V segment lost 4 bases, leaving 6 bases of the junction unmatched. The CDR3 has 14 amino acids. Germline V lookup: CDR1 MNHNS, CDR2 SASEGT. CDR3 in amino acids: CASSGGDRRYEQYF. The DNA for the CDR3 is TGTGCCAGCAGTGGGGGGGACAGGAGGTACGAGCAGTACTTC.

This rearrangement joins TRBV2 to TRBJ2-3, with 10 bases fitting TRBD2. The CDR3 totals 15 residues. V gave up 7 bases and J gave up 4 bases; unmatched junction bases: 8. CDR1 is SNHLY, CDR2 FYNNEI, per germline. Here the CDR3 reads CASNPRAGGADTQYF. CDR3 nucleotide sequence: TGTGCCAGCAACCCCCGAGCGGGGGGGGCAGATACGCAGTATTTT.

A single count supports this clone. The chain joins TRBV6-5 to TRBJ1-6, with D unclear. The V end was cut by 6 bases, the J end by 14 bases, with 20 bases between. Germline assignment: CDR1 MNHEY and CDR2 SVGAGI. This CDR3 spans 14 amino acids. CDR3 protein: CASRQDWNPFALHF. CDR3 coding DNA: TGTGCCAGCAGGCAGGACTGGAACCCCTTCGCCCTCCACTTT.

V gene TRBV14 combines with J gene TRBJ2-1, with 11 positions matching TRBD2. V shed 4 bases, J shed 9 bases, and the junction held 8 bases outside the gene matches. The CDR3 is 15 residues long. The germline CDR1 and CDR2 sequences are SGHDN and FVKESK. Here the CDR3 DNA reads TGTGCCAGCAGCCTTCAAACTAGCGGGGGATCTGAGCAGTTCTTC. Protein sequence: CASSLQTSGGSEQFF.

This clone was seen a handful of times. This chain links TRBV29-1 with TRBJ2-7, with 9 bases fitting TRBD1. Germline-derived CDR1 and CDR2 are SQVTM and ANQGSEA. The CDR3 loop spans 13 amino acids. V shed 7 bases, J shed 6 bases, and the junction held 10 bases outside the gene matches. CDR3 in DNA: TGCAGCGCCAAGACAGGGGGAGTCTCCGAGCAGTACTTC. It specifies CSAKTGGVSEQYF.

V is TRBV5-6 and J is TRBJ1-6; TRBD1 might be the D (5 bases). Germline V gene sequence: CDR1 SGHDT, CDR2 YYEEEE. CDR3 length: 16 amino acids. V dropped 1 base and J dropped 7 bases, with 15 bases sitting between them. The CDR3 DNA is TGTGCCAGCAGCTTGTTTAGGGGCCTTCTCAATTCACCCCTCCACTTT. Translation: CASSLFRGLLNSPLHF.

This clone has a handful of counts. The CDR3 nucleotides read TGTGCCAGCAGTCACGGACTAGCGGCCGCCTACAATGAGCAGTTCTTC. This encodes CASSHGLAAAYNEQFF. The chain couples TRBV7-3 to TRBJ2-1, with 10 positions matching TRBD2. Germline values: CDR1 SGHTA, CDR2 FQGTGA. J gave up 2 bases and V 6 bases, and 7 bases lay outside the gene matches. CDR3 length: 16 amino acids.

Regarding this clone: At one boundary the junction diverges from the germline segment, which might be a read error. This rearrangement joins TRBV7-7 to TRBJ1-1, with TRBD1 identical over 8 bases. The germline gives CDR1 SSHAT, CDR2 FNYEAQ (reference sequence). The CDR3 has 15 amino acids. The CDR3 loop reads CASSPHDRGNTEAFF. The CDR3 coding sequence is TGTGCTAGCAGCCCTCACGACAGGGGAAACACTGAAGCTTTCTTT.

The chain carries TRBV11-2 and TRBJ2-3, with D possibly TRBD2 on 7 matching bases. Trimming pared 6 bases from V and 0 bases from J, leaving 16 bases between. Germline lookup yields CDR1 SGHAT and CDR2 FQNNGV. This CDR3 has 16 amino acids. CDR3: CASRRRGATSTDTQYF. The CDR3 DNA sequence: TGTGCCAGCAGACGCCGGGGGGCCACTAGCACAGATACGCAGTATTTT. Together with reference TRBV11-2 and TRBJ2-3, the CDR3 gives the full variable domain: EAGVAQSPRYKIIEKRQSVAFWCNPISGHATLYWYQQILGQGPKLLIQFQNNGVVDDSQLPKDRFSAERLKGVDSTLKIQPAKLEDSAVYLCASRRRGATSTDTQYFGPGTRLTVL.

V usage is TRBV5-6 and J usage is TRBJ2-7; 7 bases fit TRBD2. This CDR3 comprises 14 residues. Germline loops: CDR1 SGHDT, CDR2 YYEEEE. V shed 4 bases and J 3 bases; nucleotides not matched to a gene: 7. CDR3 DNA sequence: TGTGCCAGCAGCCACGGGACTAAAAACTACGAGCAGTACTTC. Encoded protein: CASSHGTKNYEQYF.

This chain links TRBV19 with TRBJ1-1; 8 bases are shared with TRBD1. The junction had 5 bases not matched to a gene; V was cut back by 5 bases and J by 0 bases. CDR1 and CDR2 from the germline V gene are LNHDA and SQIVND (reference sequence). CDR3 length equals 15 residues. This CDR3 is CASSARDRLNTEAFF. The CDR3 nucleotides are TGTGCCAGTAGTGCTCGGGACAGGTTGAACACTGAAGCTTTCTTT. The entire variable domain, with the rest obtained from reference TRBV19 and TRBJ1-1, is as follows: DGGITQSPKYLFRKEGQNVTLSCEQNLNHDAMYWYRQDPGQGLRLIYYSQIVNDFQKGDIAEGYSVSREKKESFPLTVTSAQKNPTAFYLCASSARDRLNTEAFFGQGTRLTVV.

This clone was detected a few times. The genes are TRBV6-6 and TRBJ2-7, with 10 bases matching TRBD2. The ends lost 4 bases at V and 3 bases at J; junction bases unmatched: 9. Germline V lookup: CDR1 MNHNY, CDR2 SVGAGI (reference sequence). The length of the CDR3 is 16 residues. CDR3 loop: CASSSAGSGGNYEQYF. As DNA, the CDR3 is TGTGCCAGCAGTTCTGCGGGTAGCGGGGGGAACTACGAGCAGTACTTC.

The chain links TRBV5-5 to TRBJ1-6; D is ambiguous. The V and J ends lost 0 bases and 7 bases respectively, with 20 bases between them. Germline CDR1 and CDR2: SGHKS and YYEKEE (reference sequence). This CDR3 contains 18 residues. This CDR3 reads CASSLAGSGIGLNSPLHF. The DNA of the CDR3 is TGTGCCAGCAGCTTGGCCGGATCGGGGATTGGGCTCAATTCACCCCTCCACTTT.

The V call is TRBV4-1, the J call TRBJ2-7; 13 bases agree with TRBD2. This CDR3 is built from 15 residues. V gave up 3 bases and J gave up 3 bases; unmatched junction bases: 2. CDR1 and CDR2 from the germline V gene are MGHRA and YSYEKL. CDR3 DNA: TGCGCCAGCAGCCAGACTAGCGGGGGGTACTACGAGCAGTACTTC. This translates into CASSQTSGGYYEQYF.

The rearrangement joins TRBV5-1 to TRBJ2-5, with 9 bases aligning to TRBD1. The end of the DNA is better explained by TRBJ2-7, so the J call may be wrong. Germline CDR1 reads SGHRS; CDR2 reads YFSETQ. The CDR3 runs to 15 residues. The CDR3 nucleotides read TGCGCCAGCAGCGAAGGGACAGGGCCCTCCTACGAGCAGTACTTC. It is translated as CASSEGTGPSYEQYF.

The chain uses TRBV27 and TRBJ2-3, with D tentatively TRBD2 (6 bases). Germline values: CDR1 MNHEY, CDR2 SMNVEV (reference sequence). Trimming stripped 11 bases from V and 1 base from J, with 16 bases between. This CDR3 has 14 amino acids. DNA for the CDR3: TGTGCCGCCATGGGGGGAACCCGCACAGATACGCAGTATTTT. This gives the protein CAAMGGTRTDTQYF.

V gene TRBV7-2 combines with J gene TRBJ2-7; 8 positions agree with TRBD1. Germline CDR1 and CDR2: SGHTA and FQGNSA. V was pared by 4 bases and J by 4 bases, with 3 bases of the junction left unmatched. The CDR3 length is 13 residues. CDR3 sequence (DNA): TGTGCCAGCAGCTATACAGGGGGGTACGAGCAGTACTTC. This encodes CASSYTGGYEQYF.

The genes are TRBV25-1 and TRBJ1-6; 8 bases map to TRBD1. CDR3 length: 15 residues. Germline values: CDR1 MGHDK, CDR2 SYGVNS. V lost 0 bases to trimming and J lost 6 bases; unmatched junction nucleotides: 1. CDR3 sequence: CASSEYQGANSPLHF. The CDR3 coding sequence is TGTGCCAGCAGTGAATACCAGGGGGCTAATTCACCCCTCCACTTT.

This clone showed up just once. The chain has TRBV7-9 and TRBJ2-2; a possible D gene is TRBD2 (7 bases). Germline values: CDR1 SEHNR, CDR2 FQNEAQ (reference sequence). The CDR3 runs to 15 residues. Trimming stripped 1 base from V and 7 bases from J, with 13 bases between. CDR3 in amino acids: CASSLVGGRNGELFF. The CDR3 bases are TGTGCCAGCAGCTTAGTCGGGGGGCGCAACGGGGAGCTGTTTTTT. Using reference TRBV7-9 and TRBJ2-2 for the parts outside the CDR3, the full variable domain is DTGVSQNPRHKITKRGQNVTFRCDPISEHNRLYWYRQTLGQGPEFLTYFQNEAQLEKSRLLSDRFSAERPKGSFSTLEIQRTEQGDSAMYLCASSLVGGRNGELFFGEGSRLTVL.

The CDR3 region has the DNA TGCGCCAGCAGCTTGGCTCAGGGGGCGCATCCTGAAGCTTTCTTT. Translation: CASSLAQGAHPEAFF. J is TRBJ1-1 and V is TRBV5-1, with 8 positions matching TRBD1. Germline V CDR1 and CDR2: SGHRS, YFSETQ. Germline trimming cut 0 bases from V and 6 bases from J; bases unmatched to any gene: 7. This CDR3 is built from 15 residues.